The next 16 T cell receptor beta chains were all read from a single sample in a study. TCRdb reprocessed the 5' RACE reads with MiXCR, giving one entry per CDR3 protein. The sample contains over 50,000 distinct CDR3 sequences, more than 20% of which appear only once. The specimen sequenced was tumor-infiltrating naive CD4+ T cells sorted from the breast tumor. The subset: naive CD4+ T cells, CD4+CD45RA+CD25-. The receptors were gathered from a female donor with breast cancer.

Of note for this clonotype: Given a much more abundant clone one base away, this may be a read error. V and J are TRBV28 and TRBJ2-3, with D perhaps given as TRBD1 or TRBD2 (5 bases each). CDR1 is MDHEN, CDR2 SYDVKM, per germline. The V end lost 5 bases, the J end lost 5 bases, and 17 bases lay between the germline ends. The CDR3 runs to 15 residues. DNA of the CDR3: TGTGCCAGCAGTCGCGTATGGGGGATTGTAGATACGCAGTATTTT. Amino acid sequence: CASSRVWGIVDTQYF.

The rearrangement links TRBV6-1 to TRBJ1-6, with D unresolved. Trimming stripped 6 bases from V and 7 bases from J, with 10 bases between. CDR3 length equals 13 residues. The germline V gene has CDR1 MNHNS and CDR2 SASEGT. The CDR3 DNA reads as TGTGCCAGCAGAAATCACGGAAATTCACCCCTCCACTTT. This encodes CASRNHGNSPLHF.

Details on this clonotype: This may come from a read error, since a much larger clone is one base off. The conserved final phenylalanine or tryptophan is absent from the CDR3, which likely points to a read error. The chain carries TRBV10-3 and TRBJ1-2; D is ambiguous. This CDR3 comprises 16 residues. Germline loops: CDR1 ENHRY, CDR2 SYGVKD. V was pared by 6 bases and J by 8 bases, with 25 bases between. CDR3 protein: CAIRGSSSARHEGYTL. The CDR3 DNA sequence: TGTGCCATCAGGGGTTCCAGCTCAGCCCGTCACGAAGGCTACACCCTC.

For the CDR3, the DNA is TGTGCCAGCAGTTTCTCCGGGAATGGCTACACCTTC. Translation gives CASSFSGNGYTF. The rearrangement links TRBV12-3 or TRBV12-4 to TRBJ1-2; unclear D gene. This CDR3 is 12 amino acids long. Deletions cut 3 bases from V and 6 bases from J, with 8 bases between.

This clonotype was counted only a few times. The rearrangement links TRBV20-1 to TRBJ1-1; the D is unclear. This CDR3 has 13 amino acids. Germline CDR1 is DFQATT and CDR2 is SNEGSKA (reference sequence). V lost 0 bases and J lost 7, with 12 bases in between. Written as DNA, the CDR3 is TGCAGTGCTAGAGATTTGGCGTCGAATGAAGCTTTCTTT. Amino acid sequence: CSARDLASNEAFF.

This clonotype occurred many times. The chain carries TRBV5-1 and TRBJ1-1; D is ambiguous. Trimming pared 0 bases from V and 1 base from J, leaving 4 bases between. CDR1 and CDR2 from the germline V gene are SGHRS and YFSETQ. This CDR3 is built from 13 residues. Here the CDR3 reads CASSLARNTEAFF. CDR3 nucleotides: TGCGCCAGCAGCTTGGCCAGGAACACTGAAGCTTTCTTT. Using reference TRBV5-1 and TRBJ1-1 for the parts outside the CDR3, the full variable domain is KAGVTQTPRYLIKTRGQQVTLSCSPISGHRSVSWYQQTPGQGLQFLFEYFSETQRNKGNFPGRFSGRQFSNSRSEMNVSTLELGDSALYLCASSLARNTEAFFGQGTRLTVV.

This clonotype was recorded a few times. The genes are TRBV6-1 and TRBJ1-5; possibly TRBD1 for D (5 bases). This CDR3 contains 15 residues. Trimming pared 6 bases from V and 2 bases from J, leaving 14 bases between. Looked up from germline, CDR1 is MNHNS and CDR2 is SASEGT. CDR3 coding DNA: TGTGCCAGCAGGGGGGGAGGGAGTGGCAATCAGCCCCAGCATTTT. This encodes CASRGGGSGNQPQHF.

This chain uses TRBV9 with TRBJ2-3; D gene unclear. The germline CDR1 and CDR2 sequences are SGDLS and YYNGEE. The CDR3 covers 12 residues. The V end lost 3 bases, the J end lost 6 bases, and 8 bases lay between the germline ends. Here the CDR3 reads CASSGITDTQYF. The CDR3, as DNA: TGTGCCAGCAGCGGTATAACGGATACGCAGTATTTT.

This clonotype was counted a few times. The chain combines TRBV6-2 or TRBV6-3 with TRBJ2-6; D unresolved. Germline-derived CDR1 and CDR2 are MNHEY and SVGEGT. The CDR3 has 17 residues. With 1 base removed from V and 0 bases from J, the gap between germline ends came to 10 bases. CDR3 in DNA: TGTGCCAGCAGTTACTGGGATCGAGTCTCTGGGGCCAACGTCCTGACTTTC. Translated, it gives CASSYWDRVSGANVLTF.

This clonotype was recorded at least ten times. V gene TRBV20-1 combines with J gene TRBJ1-2, with D maybe TRBD1 (6 bases). Per the germline V gene, CDR1 is DFQATT and CDR2 is SNEGSKA (reference sequence). This CDR3 is built from 14 residues. The V gene lost 3 bases and the J gene lost 8 bases, with 19 bases spanning the gap. The CDR3 loop reads CSASTPRGTLGYTF. The CDR3 DNA is TGCAGTGCTAGTACCCCCAGGGGAACCCTGGGCTACACCTTC.

Of note for this clonotype: At one end the junction does not follow the germline gene, possibly because of a read error. This chain connects TRBV7-7 to TRBJ1-5, with D possibly matching TRBD1 (6 bases). Germline V gene data show CDR1 as SSHAT and CDR2 as FNYEAQ (reference sequence). This CDR3 has 13 amino acids. CDR3 DNA: TGTGCTAGCAGCTCAGGGGTGGATCAGCCCCAGCATTTT. Amino acids: CASSSGVDQPQHF.

The V and J genes are TRBV6-5 and TRBJ2-6; 8 nucleotides agree with TRBD1. V was pared by 6 bases and J by 0 bases, with 10 bases of the junction left unmatched. The CDR3 is made up of 18 amino acids. The germline V gene encodes CDR1 MNHEY and CDR2 SVGAGI. Here the CDR3 DNA reads TGTGCCAGCAGCCTCCGGACAGGGTTGGCCTCTGGGGCCAACGTCCTGACTTTC. Residues: CASSLRTGLASGANVLTF.

This clonotype showed up just a few times. This rearrangement joins TRBV7-2 to TRBJ2-3; possibly TRBD2 for D (5 bases). The ends were cut back, 1 base at V and 9 bases at J, with 11 bases in the middle. The CDR3 spans 13 residues. The germline CDR1 and CDR2 sequences are SGHTA and FQGNSA. The CDR3 region is CASSLVASKTQYF. Here the CDR3 DNA reads TGTGCCAGCAGCTTAGTAGCGTCGAAGACGCAGTATTTT.

This clonotype appeared a single time. The rearrangement links TRBV6-6 to TRBJ1-3; 9 bases match TRBD1. V dropped 5 bases and J dropped 2; count of bases not matched to a gene: 4. The V gene's germline CDR1 is MNHNY and CDR2 SVGAGI (reference sequence). CDR3 size: 15 residues. The CDR3 DNA follows: TGTGCCAGCAGTCTCCGGGACAGGGCTGGAAACACCATATATTTT. This translates into CASSLRDRAGNTIYF.

The V and J genes are TRBV24-1 and TRBJ2-3, with 14 bases fitting TRBD2. Germline-derived CDR1 and CDR2 are KGHDR and SFDVKD. CDR3 length equals 16 residues. Trimming took 4 bases from V and 6 from J; bases not matched to a gene: 5. CDR3 sequence (DNA): TGTGCCACCAGTGAAGGGACTAGCGGGAGCCTCGATACGCAGTATTTT. This translates into CATSEGTSGSLDTQYF.

This clonotype appeared once. The chain joins TRBV7-2 to TRBJ2-2; possibly TRBD1 for D (6 bases). Deletions cut 5 bases from V and 4 bases from J, with 17 bases between. The CDR3 contains 16 residues. In germline, CDR1 is SGHTA, CDR2 FQGNSA. DNA of the CDR3: TGTGCCAGCAGCCCGCAGGGGATCCGCTCCACCGGGGAGCTGTTTTTT. Protein product: CASSPQGIRSTGELFF.